This T cell receptor (beta chain) comes out of a study of blood T cell repertoires in COVID-19. Study-wide context: Material from acute and convalescent COVID-19 was sourced from the United States, Italy and Spain.

Between the trimmed V and J ends, which lost 5 bases and 1 base, there was a span of 11 bases. Germline CDR1 and CDR2: MNHEY and SMNVEV (reference sequence). The CDR3 totals 14 residues. As originally analysed: Amplified reference gene primers provided the basis for estimating nucleated cell counts. Clones were read by immunoSEQ multiplex PCR, and TCRdb kept only the in-frame ones, dropping some. The V and J calls and clone size come from that table; D and trimming were worked out from the DNA. Altogether 150,000 to 200,000 clones are present, under 80% being singletons, with the ten largest covering less than 20%.

The specimen was PBMCs or T cells enriched from blood (not recorded which). This TCR was sampled from a woman aged 45-65 years with acute COVID-19. V and J are TRBV27 and TRBJ2-5; D gene uncertain. The CDR3: CASSPSSPQETQYF. CDR3 coding DNA: TGTGCCAGCAGTCCTAGTTCCCCCCAAGAGACCCAGTACTTC.